This T cell receptor beta chain is from a study of beta chain bispecific antibodies for T cell cancers. As for the study in general: Jurkat cells expressed TRBV12-3; HPB-ALL cells expressed TRBV5-5. General study points: Normal T cells contributed less of the targeted TRBV signal than the leukemia cells did. TRBV5-6, highly similar to TRBV5-5, is cross-recognized by anti-TRBV5-5 antibody.

Many counts were recorded for this clonotype. What it binds is not known. V was pared by 3 bases and J by 0 bases, with 3 bases of the junction left unmatched. This CDR3 contains 15 residues. In TCRdb, the 5' RACE reads were re-called with MiXCR into one record per CDR3 protein. The sample consists of some 21,000 distinct CDR3 sequences, about 2.7% of them appearing once. Blood mononuclear cells were expanded for three to four days using either OKT3 anti-CD3 antibody or CD3/CD28 beads. The specimen sequenced was healthy donor T cells cultured with leukemia cells. The V and J genes are TRBV12-3 or TRBV12-4 and TRBJ2-3; 7 bases are shared with TRBD2. The clonotype was recovered from a human donor in good health. Some clones in this sample may be carry-over from other donors' samples. Here the CDR3 reads CASSLGGDSTDTQYF. The CDR3 bases are TGTGCCAGCAGTTTGGGGGGGGACAGCACAGATACGCAGTATTTT.